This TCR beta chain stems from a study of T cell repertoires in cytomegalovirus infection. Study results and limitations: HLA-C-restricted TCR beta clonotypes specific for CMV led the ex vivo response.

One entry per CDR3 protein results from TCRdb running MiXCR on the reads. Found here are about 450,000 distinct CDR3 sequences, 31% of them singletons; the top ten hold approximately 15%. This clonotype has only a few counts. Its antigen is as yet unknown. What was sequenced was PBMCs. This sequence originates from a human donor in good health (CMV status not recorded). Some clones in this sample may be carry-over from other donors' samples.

The CDR3 sequence: CASSSPSGGIKTQYF. In DNA, the CDR3 is TGTGCCAGCAGTTCCCCCTCTGGGGGGATCAAGACCCAGTACTTC. The chain links TRBV6-1 to TRBJ2-5; a possible D gene is TRBD2 (6 bases). Germline-derived CDR1 and CDR2 are MNHNS and SASEGT. V lost 5 bases and J 6 bases, leaving 19 bases between the germline ends. This CDR3 has 15 residues.